Detailed here is one T cell receptor beta chain. The antigen remains unidentified. These data originate in a study of somatic mutations in cytotoxic T cells in rheumatoid arthritis. Study information: A 30 ml EDTA sample of patient blood was drawn right after diagnosis, before any treatment. Findings of the study overall: Just what the expanded CD8+ clones targeted, in terms of antigens, remained unknown. It was in rheumatoid arthritis patients, but not in healthy controls, that CD8+ clonality increased with age.

V was trimmed by 6 bases and J by 10 bases, leaving 13 bases between them. The germline CDR1 and CDR2 sequences are MNHEY and SMNVEV (reference sequence). There are 12 residues in the CDR3. Clones were read by immunoSEQ multiplex PCR, and TCRdb kept only the in-frame ones, dropping some. The sample lists roughly 14,000 clones; under 80% were seen once. The sequence was obtained from an adult with rheumatoid arthritis. This chain connects TRBV27 to TRBJ2-1; D could derive from TRBD1 or TRBD2 (6 bases each). The sequenced sample consisted of CD8+ T cells sorted from blood. Written as DNA, the CDR3 is TGTGCCAGCAGGGCCATCGGGGGCGAGCAGTTCTTC. Translation gives CASRAIGGEQFF.